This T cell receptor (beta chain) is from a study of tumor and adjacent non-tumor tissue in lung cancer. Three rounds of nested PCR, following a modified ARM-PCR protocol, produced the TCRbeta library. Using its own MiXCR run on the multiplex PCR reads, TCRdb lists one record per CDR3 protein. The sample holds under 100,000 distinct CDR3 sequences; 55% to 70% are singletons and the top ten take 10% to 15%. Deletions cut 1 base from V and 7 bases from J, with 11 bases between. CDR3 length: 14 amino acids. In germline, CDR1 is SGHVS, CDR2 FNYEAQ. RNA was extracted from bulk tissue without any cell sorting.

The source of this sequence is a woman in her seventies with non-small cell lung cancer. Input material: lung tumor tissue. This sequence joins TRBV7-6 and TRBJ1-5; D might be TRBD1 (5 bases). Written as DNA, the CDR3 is TGTGCCAGCAGCTTAGGCAGGGAGAGCCAGCCCCAGCATTTT. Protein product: CASSLGRESQPQHF.